This T cell receptor (beta chain) was sequenced for a study of blood T cell repertoires in COVID-19. Study-wide context: The samples span acute and convalescent COVID-19 from the United States, Italy and Spain. T cells, B-cell-depleted T cells, or PBMCs supplied cDNA or gDNA.

The CDR3 sequence is 12 residues long. Between the trimmed V and J ends, which lost 10 bases and 3 bases, there was a span of 13 bases. Germline assignment: CDR1 SNHLY and CDR2 FYNNEI. Authors' methods: Estimates of nucleated cell counts were drawn from the amplification of reference gene primers. TCRdb's copy holds only in-frame clones and misses some; the assay was immunoSEQ multiplex PCR. Clonal size and the V and J genes are those of that table, whereas D and trimming came from the DNA. The sample has approximately 28,000 clones, 75% to 85% seen once. The specimen sequenced was peripheral blood. This receptor was taken from an elderly man with active or convalescent COVID-19. This chain links TRBV2 with TRBJ2-7; D is perhaps TRBD2 (6 bases). CDR3 region: CATKGLGYEQYF. DNA of the CDR3: TGTGCCACCAAGGGACTTGGCTACGAGCAGTACTTC.